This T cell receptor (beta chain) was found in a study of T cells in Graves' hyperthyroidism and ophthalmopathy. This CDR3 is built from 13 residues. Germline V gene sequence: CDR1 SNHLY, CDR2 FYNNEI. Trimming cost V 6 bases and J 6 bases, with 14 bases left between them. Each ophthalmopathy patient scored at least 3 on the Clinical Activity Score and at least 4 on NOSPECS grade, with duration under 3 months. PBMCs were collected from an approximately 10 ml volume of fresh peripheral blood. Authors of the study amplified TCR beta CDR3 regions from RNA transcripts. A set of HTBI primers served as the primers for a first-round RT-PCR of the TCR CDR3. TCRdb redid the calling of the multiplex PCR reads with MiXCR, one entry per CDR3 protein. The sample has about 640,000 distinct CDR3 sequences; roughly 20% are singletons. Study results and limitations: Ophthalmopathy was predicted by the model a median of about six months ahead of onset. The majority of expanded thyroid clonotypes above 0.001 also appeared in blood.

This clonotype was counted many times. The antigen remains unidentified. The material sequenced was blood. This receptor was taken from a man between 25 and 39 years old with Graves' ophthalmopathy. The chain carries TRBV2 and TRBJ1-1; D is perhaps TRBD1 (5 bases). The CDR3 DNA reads TGTGCCAGCAGCCCGAGGGGATTGCCTGAAGCTTTCTTT. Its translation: CASSPRGLPEAFF.